The 26 T cell receptor beta chains below come from one sample, sequenced in a study of OX40 agonist ivuxolimab in advanced cancers. Generated by immunoSEQ multiplex PCR, the TCRdb table keeps only in-frame clones and is missing some. This sample carries 80,000 to 100,000 clones, around 85% of them seen once, and the ten largest clones take roughly 0.8%. Specimen: CD4+ or CD8+ T cells sorted from blood, collected in a trial of the OX40 agonist ivuxolimab. Receptors originate from an adult with an advanced solid tumor such as melanoma, head and neck, liver or kidney cancer.

The chain has TRBV10-3 and TRBJ2-1; D not resolved. V was shortened by 0 bases and J by 5 bases, with 8 bases between the two germline ends. The germline V gene encodes CDR1 ENHRY and CDR2 SYGVKD. This CDR3 contains 14 residues. CDR3 DNA: TGTGCCATCAGTGAGTCTAACATAAACAATGAGCAGTTCTTC. Protein: CAISESNINNEQFF.

The rearrangement uses TRBV7-9 and TRBJ2-1; the D is unclear. Trimming removed 0 bases at V and 7 bases at J, with 7 bases between. CDR3 length: 13 amino acids. Germline V lookup: CDR1 SEHNR, CDR2 FQNEAQ (reference sequence). CDR3 in amino acids: CASSLAGTNEQFF. The CDR3 DNA sequence: TGTGCCAGCAGCTTAGCGGGAACTAATGAGCAGTTCTTC.

The rearrangement uses TRBV7-8 and TRBJ2-2; D not resolved. The CDR3 length is 15 residues. Germline V gene lookup returns CDR1 SGHVS and CDR2 FQNEAQ. Trimming stripped 5 bases from V and 4 bases from J, with 14 bases between. This CDR3 reads CASSARAVVTGELFF. CDR3 DNA: TGTGCCAGCAGCGCCCGGGCGGTCGTCACCGGGGAGCTGTTTTTT.

This clone was counted only a few times. The chain links TRBV30 to TRBJ2-7; tentative D call: TRBD2 (6 bases). The V end was cut by 0 bases, the J end by 0 bases, with 12 bases between. The CDR3 spans 15 residues. Per the germline V gene, CDR1 is GTSNPN and CDR2 is SVGIG (reference sequence). Here the CDR3 DNA reads TGTGCCTGGAGTGTCGGGGGATCATTCTCCTACGAGCAGTACTTC. Encoded protein: CAWSVGGSFSYEQYF.

The chain recombines TRBV6-1 with TRBJ2-5; D possibly matches TRBD1 or TRBD2 (6 bases each). Germline V lookup: CDR1 MNHNS, CDR2 SASEGT. The CDR3 runs to 14 residues. Trimming cost V 4 bases and J 7 bases, with 16 bases left between them. CDR3 in amino acids: CASSGGPNGGTQYF. DNA of the CDR3: TGTGCCAGCAGTGGGGGGCCCAACGGGGGGACCCAGTACTTC.

V and J are TRBV5-1 and TRBJ2-3, with TRBD2 identical over 8 bases. This CDR3 is built from 17 residues. Germline lookup yields CDR1 SGHRS and CDR2 YFSETQ. V was pared by 4 bases and J by 6 bases, with 16 bases of the junction left unmatched. CDR3 sequence reads: CASSGTYLAGRGDTQYF. Here the CDR3 DNA reads TGCGCCAGCAGCGGGACTTACTTAGCGGGGCGGGGTGATACGCAGTATTTT.

This chain connects TRBV19 to TRBJ1-1; 11 bases are a match to TRBD1. Germline lookup yields CDR1 LNHDA and CDR2 SQIVND (reference sequence). The CDR3 covers 15 residues. Unmatched junction bases numbered 5, after V lost 4 bases and J lost 4 bases. CDR3 region: CASSSGQGAGTEAFF. The CDR3 nucleotides are TGTGCCAGTAGTAGCGGACAGGGGGCGGGCACTGAAGCTTTCTTT.

The chain has TRBV27 and TRBJ1-6; tentatively, D is TRBD1 (5 bases). V lost 3 bases to trimming and J lost 5 bases, with 11 bases between them. Per germline, CDR1 MNHEY and CDR2 SMNVEV (reference sequence). The CDR3 sequence is 15 residues long. The CDR3 is CASSFGAEHNSPLHF. DNA of the CDR3: TGTGCCAGCAGTTTCGGGGCAGAGCATAATTCACCCCTCCACTTT.

CDR3 in amino acids: CASSQPPGLAGGSSYNEQFF. The DNA for the CDR3 is TGTGCCAGCAGCCAACCACCGGGACTAGCGGGAGGGAGCTCCTACAATGAGCAGTTCTTC. The chain recombines TRBV4-2 with TRBJ2-1; 16 nucleotides agree with TRBD2. Germline trimming cut 2 bases from V and 0 bases from J; bases unmatched to any gene: 7. In germline, CDR1 is LGHNA, CDR2 YNFKEQ. This CDR3 is built from 20 residues.

This clone was counted between two and nine times. The chain is built from TRBV6-5 and TRBJ2-6; weak D call: TRBD2 (5 bases). V lost 8 bases and J lost 1, with 9 bases in between. Germline V CDR1 and CDR2: MNHEY, SVGAGI. The CDR3 runs to 14 residues. The CDR3 nucleotides read TGTGCCAGCGGCTGGAGGTCTGGGGCCAACGTCCTGACTTTC. Amino acid sequence: CASGWRSGANVLTF.

V is TRBV7-2 and J is TRBJ2-7; the match to TRBD2 covers 12 bases. The CDR3 loop spans 16 amino acids. V lost 2 bases, J lost 0 bases, and 2 bases stayed unmatched. Germline loops: CDR1 SGHTA, CDR2 FQGNSA. The CDR3 is CASSLMGLAGSYEQYF. For the CDR3, the DNA is TGTGCCAGCAGCTTAATGGGACTAGCGGGCTCCTACGAGCAGTACTTC.

The chain joins TRBV6-5 to TRBJ2-3; 9 bases align to TRBD2. CDR3 size: 13 residues. Looked up from germline, CDR1 is MNHEY and CDR2 is SVGAGI. V trimming: 6 bases; J trimming: 5 bases; junction bases outside the gene matches: 3. CDR3 DNA sequence: TGTGCCAGCAGCTGGACTAGCGAAGATACGCAGTATTTT. Its protein product is CASSWTSEDTQYF.

This clone has a single count. The V gene is TRBV23-1, the J gene TRBJ2-7; a weak D match, TRBD1 (6 bases). TRBV23-1 is known as an ORF, though its function is uncertain. CDR3 length: 12 amino acids. V lost 8 bases and J lost 5, with 13 bases in between. The DNA for the CDR3 is TGCGCCAGCCGGGGCAGGGGAAACGAGCAGTACTTC. As protein: CASRGRGNEQYF.

The rearrangement joins TRBV19 to TRBJ2-7; 8 bases are a match to TRBD1. Germline V gene lookup returns CDR1 LNHDA and CDR2 SQIVND (reference sequence). V lost 5 bases to trimming and J lost 6 bases; unmatched junction nucleotides: 6. The CDR3 length is 13 residues. The CDR3 loop is CASSLRTGLEQYF. The CDR3 DNA follows: TGTGCCAGTAGTCTGAGGACAGGGCTCGAGCAGTACTTC.

V and J are TRBV6-4 and TRBJ1-4, with D unclear. Trimming pared 0 bases from V and 9 bases from J, leaving 23 bases between. Per germline, CDR1 MRHNA and CDR2 SNTAGT. This CDR3 contains 18 residues. Here the CDR3 DNA reads TGTGCCAGCAGTGACTCTAGGTCCCTCACTCTAGGCACTAAAAAACTGTTTTTT. Protein: CASSDSRSLTLGTKKLFF.

V and J are TRBV4-1 and TRBJ1-3; the D is unclear. This CDR3 has 13 amino acids. The germline V and J ends were trimmed by 0 bases and 6 bases, with 6 bases remaining between them. Germline lookup yields CDR1 MGHRA and CDR2 YSYEKL. DNA for the CDR3: TGCGCCAGCAGCCAAGATAGGTTAAACACCATATATTTT. It yields the protein CASSQDRLNTIYF.

This chain uses TRBV7-9 with TRBJ2-7; D tentatively fits TRBD1 or TRBD2 (5 bases each). Germline lookup yields CDR1 SEHNR and CDR2 FQNEAQ (reference sequence). The germline V and J ends were trimmed by 11 bases and 1 base, with 18 bases remaining between them. CDR3 length: 14 amino acids. The DNA of the CDR3 is TGTGCCGGGGGTAACCCACCCCTATCCTACGAGCAGTACTTC. This encodes CAGGNPPLSYEQYF.

This CDR3 is CASSPPVTDRQFF. CDR3 in DNA: TGTGCCAGCTCACCCCCGGTTACGGACCGCCAGTTCTTC. The chain has TRBV18 and TRBJ2-1; D unclear. V was pared by 3 bases and J by 13 bases, with 16 bases between. The CDR3 is 13 amino acids. Per the germline V gene, CDR1 is KGHSH and CDR2 is LQKENI. Together with reference TRBV18 and TRBJ2-1, the CDR3 gives the full variable domain: NAGVMQNPRHLVRRRGQEARLRCSPMKGHSHVYWYRQLPEEGLKFMVYLQKENIIDESGMPKERFSAEFPKEGPSILRIQQVVRGDSAAYFCASSPPVTDRQFFGPGTRLTVL.

J is TRBJ1-6 and V is TRBV7-9, with a tentative D call TRBD1 (5 bases). Trimming took 5 bases from V and 5 from J, leaving 13 bases between them. The germline V gene encodes CDR1 SEHNR and CDR2 FQNEAQ (reference sequence). The CDR3 runs to 15 residues. CDR3 DNA: TGTGCCAGCAGCCCTGGGGCGTCGGATAATTCACCCCTCCACTTT. This sequence encodes CASSPGASDNSPLHF.

This chain links TRBV2 with TRBJ2-1, with D maybe TRBD2 (6 bases). CDR3 length: 14 residues. Trimming cost V 2 bases and J 10 bases, with 15 bases left between them. In germline, CDR1 is SNHLY, CDR2 FYNNEI. The CDR3 DNA sequence: TGTGCCAGCAGTGAACTACTAGCATCAGGCGAGCAGTTCTTC. It codes for CASSELLASGEQFF.

The rearrangement joins TRBV28 to TRBJ2-7, with 14 bases identical to TRBD2. This CDR3 is 16 amino acids long. V shed 1 base and J 3 bases; nucleotides not matched to a gene: 2. Germline assignment: CDR1 MDHEN and CDR2 SYDVKM. Here the CDR3 reads CASSLLGTSGSYEQYF. In DNA, the CDR3 is TGTGCCAGCAGTTTATTGGGGACTAGCGGGAGCTACGAGCAGTACTTC.

This clone came up a few times. The chain links TRBV27 to TRBJ2-5; 9 positions match TRBD2. Germline V gene sequence: CDR1 MNHEY, CDR2 SMNVEV (reference sequence). The length of the CDR3 is 13 residues. Trimming took 8 bases from V and 5 from J; bases not matched to a gene: 6. The CDR3 region has the DNA TGTGCCAGCTGTGCTAGCGGGATGGAGACCCAGTACTTC. As protein: CASCASGMETQYF.

The chain recombines TRBV6-1 with TRBJ2-7; possibly TRBD1 or TRBD2 for D (5 bases each). This CDR3 contains 16 residues. The V end lost 3 bases, the J end lost 4 bases, and 19 bases lay between the germline ends. The germline V gene encodes CDR1 MNHNS and CDR2 SASEGT. The CDR3 region is CASSETFRDGLYEQYF. CDR3 nucleotide sequence: TGTGCCAGCAGTGAGACGTTCCGGGACGGCCTTTACGAGCAGTACTTC.

The chain uses TRBV28 and TRBJ1-5, with 8 bases matching TRBD1. CDR3 length: 14 amino acids. Germline values: CDR1 MDHEN, CDR2 SYDVKM. Germline trimming cut 6 bases from V and 4 bases from J; bases unmatched to any gene: 5. The CDR3 sequence is CASRPGQGNQPQHF. The CDR3, as DNA: TGTGCCAGCAGACCTGGACAGGGTAATCAGCCCCAGCATTTT.

V and J are TRBV28 and TRBJ1-1; D unresolved. Trimming took off 3 bases at V and 1 base at J, with 6 bases between the two ends. The V gene's germline CDR1 is MDHEN and CDR2 SYDVKM. This CDR3 comprises 13 residues. The CDR3 loop reads CASSLAANTEAFF. For the CDR3, the DNA is TGTGCCAGCAGTTTGGCAGCGAACACTGAAGCTTTCTTT. Full variable domain (outside the CDR3, taken from reference TRBV28 and TRBJ1-1): DVKVTQSSRYLVKRTGEKVFLECVQDMDHENMFWYRQDPGLGLRLIYFSYDVKMKEKGDIPEGYSVSREKKERFSLILESASTNQTSMYLCASSLAANTEAFFGQGTRLTVV.

The V and J genes are TRBV5-1 and TRBJ2-3, with D maybe TRBD2 (8 bases). CDR1 and CDR2 (germline): SGHRS, YFSETQ. Trimming took 4 bases from V and 4 from J, leaving 16 bases between them. There are 15 residues in the CDR3. In DNA form, the CDR3 reads TGCGCCAGCAGCAGACAGGGCGGGGGGCCAGATACGCAGTATTTT. This sequence encodes CASSRQGGGPDTQYF.